The sample holds a few counts of the clone carrying this TCR beta chain. The data were taken from a study of blood T cells in healthy people across ages. Then a second PCR, running about 7 to 11 cycles, was carried out with a sample-barcoded 5' primer and a J-beta primer mix. TCRdb passed the 5' RACE reads through MiXCR, listing each CDR3 protein once. The sample consists of roughly 700,000 distinct CDR3 sequences, just under 25% of them appearing once. All donors came from Russia, were Caucasian and healthy, and spanned ages about 6 to 90. Germline V lookup: CDR1 MDHEN, CDR2 SYDVKM. This CDR3 has 19 residues. Trimming at V came to 0 bases and at J to 8 bases, leaving 14 bases not matched to a gene. These data also formed part of another study, on T cells of mothers and their children.

The rearrangement joins TRBV28 to TRBJ2-4; 12 bases fit TRBD2. The source material was blood. This TCR derives from a boy aged 10-17 years in good health. This CDR3 is CASSLWEGSTSGRSDIQYF. Here the CDR3 DNA reads TGTGCCAGCAGTTTATGGGAGGGTTCCACTAGCGGGAGGTCGGACATTCAGTACTTC.